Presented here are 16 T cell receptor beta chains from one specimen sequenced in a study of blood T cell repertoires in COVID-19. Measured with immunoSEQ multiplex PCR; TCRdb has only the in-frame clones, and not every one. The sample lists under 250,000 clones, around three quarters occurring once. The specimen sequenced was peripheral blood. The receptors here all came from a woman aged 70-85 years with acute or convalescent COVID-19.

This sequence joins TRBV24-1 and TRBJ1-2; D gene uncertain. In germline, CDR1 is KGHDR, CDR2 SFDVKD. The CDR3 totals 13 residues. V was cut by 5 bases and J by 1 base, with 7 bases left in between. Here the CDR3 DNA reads TGTGCCACCAGTGGTGGGCTTAACTATGGCTACACCTTC. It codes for CATSGGLNYGYTF.

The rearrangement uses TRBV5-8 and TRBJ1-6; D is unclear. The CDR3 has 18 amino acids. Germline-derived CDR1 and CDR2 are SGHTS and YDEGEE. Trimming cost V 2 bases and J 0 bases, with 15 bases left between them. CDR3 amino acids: CASSFLRKGSSYNSPLHF. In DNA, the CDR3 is TGTGCCAGCAGCTTCCTCCGGAAAGGGAGCTCCTATAATTCACCCCTCCACTTT.

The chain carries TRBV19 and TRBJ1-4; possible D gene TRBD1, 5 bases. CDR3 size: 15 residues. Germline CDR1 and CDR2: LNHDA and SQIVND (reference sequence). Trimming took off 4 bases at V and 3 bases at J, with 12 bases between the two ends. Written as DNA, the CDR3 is TGTGCCAGTAGTAGCCGCAGGGCGGCTAATGAAAAACTGTTTTTT. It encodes CASSSRRAANEKLFF.

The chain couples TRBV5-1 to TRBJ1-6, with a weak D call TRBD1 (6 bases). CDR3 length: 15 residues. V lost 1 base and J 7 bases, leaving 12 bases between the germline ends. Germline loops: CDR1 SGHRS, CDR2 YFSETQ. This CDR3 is CASSLQGIGNSPLHF. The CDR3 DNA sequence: TGCGCCAGCAGCTTGCAGGGGATAGGCAATTCACCCCTCCACTTT.

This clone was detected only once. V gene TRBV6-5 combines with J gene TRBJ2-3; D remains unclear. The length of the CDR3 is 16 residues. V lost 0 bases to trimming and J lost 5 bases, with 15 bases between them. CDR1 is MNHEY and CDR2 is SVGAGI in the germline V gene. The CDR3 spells CASSYSATQTGDTQYF. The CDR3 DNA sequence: TGTGCCAGCAGTTACTCCGCGACCCAGACTGGAGATACGCAGTATTTT.

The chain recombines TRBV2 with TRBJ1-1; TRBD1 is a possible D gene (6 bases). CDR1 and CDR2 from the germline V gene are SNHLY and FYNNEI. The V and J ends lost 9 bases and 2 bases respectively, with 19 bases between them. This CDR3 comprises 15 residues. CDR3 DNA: TGTGCCAGTGCGGGCCTGACAGGACCAAACACTGAAGCTTTCTTT. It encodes CASAGLTGPNTEAFF. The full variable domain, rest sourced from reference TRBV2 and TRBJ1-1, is EPEVTQTPSHQVTQMGQEVILRCVPISNHLYFYWYRQILGQKVEFLVSFYNNEISEKSEIFDDQFSVERPDGSNFTLKIRSTKLEDSAMYFCASAGLTGPNTEAFFGQGTRLTVV.

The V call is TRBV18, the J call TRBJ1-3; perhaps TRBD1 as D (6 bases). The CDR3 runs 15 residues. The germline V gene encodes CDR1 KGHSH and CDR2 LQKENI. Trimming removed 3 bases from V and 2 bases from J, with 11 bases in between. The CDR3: CASSPAGTTGNTIYF. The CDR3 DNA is TGTGCCAGCTCACCTGCCGGGACAACTGGAAACACCATATATTTT.

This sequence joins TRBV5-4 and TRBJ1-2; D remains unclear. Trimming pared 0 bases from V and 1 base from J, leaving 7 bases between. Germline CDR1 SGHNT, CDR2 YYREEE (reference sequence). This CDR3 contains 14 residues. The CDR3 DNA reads TGTGCCAGCAGCTTGGAGACATTTAACTATGGCTACACCTTC. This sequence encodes CASSLETFNYGYTF.

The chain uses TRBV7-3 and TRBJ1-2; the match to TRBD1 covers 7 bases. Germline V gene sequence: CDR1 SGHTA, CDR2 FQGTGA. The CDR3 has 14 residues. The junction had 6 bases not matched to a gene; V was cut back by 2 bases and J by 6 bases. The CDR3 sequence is CASSLSGGTDGYTF. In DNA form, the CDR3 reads TGTGCCAGCAGCTTATCAGGGGGGACAGATGGCTACACCTTC.

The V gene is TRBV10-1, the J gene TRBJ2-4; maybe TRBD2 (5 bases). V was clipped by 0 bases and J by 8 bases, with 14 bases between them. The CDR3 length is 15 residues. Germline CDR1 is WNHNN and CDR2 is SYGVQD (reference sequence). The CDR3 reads CASSESIQGGYIQYF. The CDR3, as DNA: TGCGCCAGCAGTGAGTCTATTCAAGGAGGTTACATTCAGTACTTC.

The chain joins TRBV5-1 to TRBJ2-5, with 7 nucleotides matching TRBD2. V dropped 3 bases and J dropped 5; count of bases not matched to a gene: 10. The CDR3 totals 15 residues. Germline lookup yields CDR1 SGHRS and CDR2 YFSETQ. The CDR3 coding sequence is TGCGCCAGCAGCTCCGGAGCGGGGTGGGGTGAGACCCAGTACTTC. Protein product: CASSSGAGWGETQYF. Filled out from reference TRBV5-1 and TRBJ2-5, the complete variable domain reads KAGVTQTPRYLIKTRGQQVTLSCSPISGHRSVSWYQQTPGQGLQFLFEYFSETQRNKGNFPGRFSGRQFSNSRSEMNVSTLELGDSALYLCASSSGAGWGETQYFGPGTRLLVL.

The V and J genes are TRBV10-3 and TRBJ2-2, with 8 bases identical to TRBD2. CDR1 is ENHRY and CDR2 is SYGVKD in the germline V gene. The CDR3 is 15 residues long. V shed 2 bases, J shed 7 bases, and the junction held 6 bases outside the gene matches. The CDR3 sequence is CAISEGSGVGGELFF. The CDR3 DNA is TGTGCCATCAGTGAGGGTAGCGGGGTCGGCGGGGAGCTGTTTTTT.

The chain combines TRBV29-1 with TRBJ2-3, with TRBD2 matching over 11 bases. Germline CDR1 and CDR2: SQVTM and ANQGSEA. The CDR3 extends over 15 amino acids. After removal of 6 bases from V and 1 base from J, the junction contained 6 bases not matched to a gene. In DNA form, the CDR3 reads TGCAGCGTCACTCTTAGCGGGGGGGGCACAGATACGCAGTATTTT. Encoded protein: CSVTLSGGGTDTQYF.

CDR3 coding DNA: TGTGCCAGCAGTTCGAGCGGGAATGTGGTTAATGAGCAGTTCTTC. As protein: CASSSSGNVVNEQFF. V usage is TRBV6-6 and J usage is TRBJ2-1; TRBD2 agrees at 7 bases. Losses at the gene ends were 4 bases for V and 7 bases for J; bases not matched to a gene: 10. CDR1 MNHNY and CDR2 SVGAGI come from the germline V gene (reference sequence). CDR3 length: 15 amino acids.

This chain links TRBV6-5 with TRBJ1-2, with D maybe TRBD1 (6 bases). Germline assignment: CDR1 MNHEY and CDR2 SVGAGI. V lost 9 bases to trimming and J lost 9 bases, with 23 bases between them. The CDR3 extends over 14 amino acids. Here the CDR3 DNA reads TGTGCCAGTCGACCCGGCCTAACAGGGAGAAGCTACACCTTC. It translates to CASRPGLTGRSYTF.

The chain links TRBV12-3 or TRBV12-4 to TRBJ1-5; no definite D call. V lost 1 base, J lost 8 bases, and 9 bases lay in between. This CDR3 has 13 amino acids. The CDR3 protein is CASSLGYREPQHF. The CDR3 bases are TGTGCCAGCAGTTTAGGGTATCGCGAGCCCCAGCATTTT.